Listed below are T cell receptor beta chains from one sample, sequenced in a study of Tregs in tolerant kidney transplant recipients. Data came from immunoSEQ multiplex PCR; TCRdb stores just in-frame clones and leaves some out. The table shows tens of thousands of clones, with approximately 93% occurring only once. The sample here was CD4+ T cells from blood (PBMCs), taken 12 months after the transplant. These receptors were collected from a human patient who received a combined kidney and bone marrow transplant. The T cells may partly be graft donor cells. Both conserved end residues are part of each CDR3. D genes are given only for firm matches. Size is stated for part of the rows, as once, few or many counts, or as a class when the clone is expanded.

V gene: TRBV10-3; D gene: TRBD1; clone size: .; J gene: TRBJ1-2; CDR3 DNA: TGTGCCATCAGTTCCGGGACAGGGGCGAGTGGCTACACCTTC; CDR3 protein: CAISSGTGASGYTF
V gene: TRBV10-3; D gene: .; clone size: .; J gene: TRBJ2-2; CDR3 DNA: TGTGCCATCAGTAGACTGAACACCGGGGAGCTGTTTTTT; CDR3 protein: CAISRLNTGELFF
V gene: TRBV4-1; D gene: TRBD1; clone size: .; J gene: TRBJ1-1; CDR3 DNA: TGCGCCAGCAGCAGACGGACAGGGGGCATAAACACTGAAGCTTTCTTT; CDR3 protein: CASSRRTGGINTEAFF
V gene: TRBV6-4; D gene: TRBD2; clone size: .; J gene: TRBJ2-7; CDR3 DNA: TGTGCCAGCAGTATACTAGCGGGAAGCTCCTACGAGCAGTACTTC; CDR3 protein: CASSILAGSSYEQYF
V gene: TRBV18; D gene: .; clone size: .; J gene: TRBJ2-5; CDR3 DNA: TGTGCCAGCTCACCTTCGACTAGACAAGAGACCCAGTACTTC; CDR3 protein: CASSPSTRQETQYF
V gene: TRBV6-5; D gene: .; clone size: .; J gene: TRBJ1-5; CDR3 DNA: TGTGCCAGCAGTTACAGACAGAGCAATCAGCCCCAGCATTTT; CDR3 protein: CASSYRQSNQPQHF
V gene: TRBV30; D gene: TRBD1; clone size: once; J gene: TRBJ1-6; CDR3 DNA: TGTGCCTGGAGTGACAGGGGGTGGAACTCACCCCTCCACTTT; CDR3 protein: CAWSDRGWNSPLHF
V gene: TRBV5-1; D gene: .; clone size: .; J gene: TRBJ2-5; CDR3 DNA: TGCGCCAGCAGCCCCCTGGGGGCAGGGCGCCAAGAGACCCAGTACTTC; CDR3 protein: CASSPLGAGRQETQYF
V gene: TRBV7-2; D gene: TRBD2; clone size: .; J gene: TRBJ2-4; CDR3 DNA: TGTGCCAGCAGCACCTGGGGACTAGCGGGAGTCGGGGCCAAAAACATTCAGTACTTC; CDR3 protein: CASSTWGLAGVGAKNIQYF
V gene: TRBV27; D gene: TRBD1; clone size: .; J gene: TRBJ1-6; CDR3 DNA: TGTGCCAGCAGTCCGGACAGGGGACGCTCCTATAATTCACCCCTCCACTTT; CDR3 protein: CASSPDRGRSYNSPLHF
V gene: TRBV14; D gene: .; clone size: .; J gene: TRBJ1-1; CDR3 DNA: TGTGCCAGCAGCCGACAGTTAGCTACGAACACTGAAGCTTTCTTT; CDR3 protein: CASSRQLATNTEAFF
V gene: TRBV11-2; D gene: TRBD2; clone size: once; J gene: TRBJ2-7; CDR3 DNA: TGTGCCAGCAGCTTAGTGGGGAGGGGACTCCTATACGAGCAGTACTTC; CDR3 protein: CASSLVGRGLLYEQYF
V gene: TRBV7-3; D gene: TRBD2; clone size: .; J gene: TRBJ2-5; CDR3 DNA: TGTGCCAGCACACTAGCGGGAGGGGCTGATGAGACCCAGTACTTC; CDR3 protein: CASTLAGGADETQYF
V gene: TRBV5-4; D gene: .; clone size: .; J gene: TRBJ2-2; CDR3 DNA: TGTGCCAGCAGTAGAGAGAACACCGGGGAGCTGTTTTTT; CDR3 protein: CASSRENTGELFF
V gene: TRBV30; D gene: .; clone size: .; J gene: TRBJ2-2; CDR3 DNA: TGTGCCTGGAGTGTAATTCTCCGGAACACCGGGGAGCTGTTTTTT; CDR3 protein: CAWSVILRNTGELFF
V gene: TRBV9; D gene: TRBD2; clone size: .; J gene: TRBJ2-3; CDR3 DNA: TGTGCCAGCAGCGTAGTGGGACTAGCGGGGTGGCAGGGCACAGATACGCAGTATTTT; CDR3 protein: CASSVVGLAGWQGTDTQYF
V gene: TRBV7-2; D gene: TRBD2; clone size: .; J gene: TRBJ2-1; CDR3 DNA: TGTGCCAGCAGCTTAAGGACTAGCGGGTGGAATGAGCAGTTCTTC; CDR3 protein: CASSLRTSGWNEQFF
V gene: TRBV27; D gene: .; clone size: .; J gene: TRBJ1-1; CDR3 DNA: TGTGCCAGCAGTTCAGGGTTGAACACTGAAGCTTTCTTT; CDR3 protein: CASSSGLNTEAFF
V gene: TRBV7-2; D gene: .; clone size: .; J gene: TRBJ1-2; CDR3 DNA: TGTGCCAGCAGCTTATCAGGGGTTGAGGAGGGCTACACCTTC; CDR3 protein: CASSLSGVEEGYTF
V gene: TRBV7-9; D gene: .; clone size: .; J gene: TRBJ1-1; CDR3 DNA: TGTGCCAGCAGCTTCTACAGGGATTCGAACACTGAAGCTTTCTTT; CDR3 protein: CASSFYRDSNTEAFF
V gene: TRBV5-4; D gene: TRBD2; clone size: .; J gene: TRBJ2-3; CDR3 DNA: TGTGCCAGCAGACAGCGGGAGGGCCCTTCGCAGTATTTT; CDR3 protein: CASRQREGPSQYF
V gene: TRBV30; D gene: TRBD1; clone size: .; J gene: TRBJ1-3; CDR3 DNA: TGTGCCTCGATACAGGGGGATTGGAGAAACACCATATATTTT; CDR3 protein: CASIQGDWRNTIYF
V gene: TRBV5-1; D gene: TRBD2; clone size: .; J gene: TRBJ2-7; CDR3 DNA: TGCGCCAGCAGCTTGACGCCTAGCGGGGGGTCCTACGAGCAGTACTTC; CDR3 protein: CASSLTPSGGSYEQYF
V gene: TRBV4-3; D gene: .; clone size: few; J gene: TRBJ2-3; CDR3 DNA: TGCGCCAGCAGCCAAGTAAGAGGACTCACAGATACGCAGTATTTT; CDR3 protein: CASSQVRGLTDTQYF
V gene: TRBV9; D gene: TRBD1; clone size: .; J gene: TRBJ1-1; CDR3 DNA: TGTGCCAGCAGCGGGGACAGGGGGGACACTGAAGCTTTCTTT; CDR3 protein: CASSGDRGDTEAFF
V gene: TRBV7-9; D gene: TRBD2; clone size: .; J gene: TRBJ2-7; CDR3 DNA: TGTGCCAGCAGCATAGGGACTAGCGGGAGTTACGAGCAGTACTTC; CDR3 protein: CASSIGTSGSYEQYF
V gene: TRBV5-1; D gene: .; clone size: .; J gene: TRBJ2-5; CDR3 DNA: TGCGCCAGCAGCCTTGAAGAGACCCAGTACTTC; CDR3 protein: CASSLEETQYF
V gene: TRBV2; D gene: .; clone size: .; J gene: TRBJ1-6; CDR3 DNA: TGTGCCAGCACGACAGGAAAAGAGATTGGCCTCCACTTT; CDR3 protein: CASTTGKEIGLHF
V gene: TRBV27; D gene: TRBD1; clone size: .; J gene: TRBJ1-5; CDR3 DNA: TGTGCCAGCAGTTCGCTCCGGGACAGGGTGGGACAGCCCCAGCATTTT; CDR3 protein: CASSSLRDRVGQPQHF
V gene: TRBV7-8; D gene: TRBD2; clone size: .; J gene: TRBJ2-1; CDR3 DNA: TGTGCCAGCAGCCCCCCCTTTGCTCTAGCGGCGTTTCGGTCCTACAATGAGCAGTTCTTC; CDR3 protein: CASSPPFALAAFRSYNEQFF
V gene: TRBV6-5; D gene: .; clone size: .; J gene: TRBJ2-1; CDR3 DNA: TGTGCCAGCAGTCCCCGGTCCAATGAGCAGTTCTTC; CDR3 protein: CASSPRSNEQFF
V gene: TRBV5-8; D gene: TRBD2; clone size: .; J gene: TRBJ2-3; CDR3 DNA: TGTGCCAGCAGCCCCGGACTAGCGGGGTCCACAGATACGCAGTATTTT; CDR3 protein: CASSPGLAGSTDTQYF
V gene: TRBV28; D gene: .; clone size: .; J gene: TRBJ2-7; CDR3 DNA: TGTGCCAGCAACGCAGATGGGAGCATTACCTACGAGCAGTGCTTC; CDR3 protein: CASNADGSITYEQCF
V gene: TRBV7-2; D gene: TRBD1; clone size: .; J gene: TRBJ1-5; CDR3 DNA: TGTGCCAGCAGCTCGACAGGGTGGGGTCAGCCCCAGCATTTT; CDR3 protein: CASSSTGWGQPQHF
V gene: TRBV15; D gene: .; clone size: .; J gene: TRBJ1-4; CDR3 DNA: TGTGCCACCAGCAGCGACTTAATACGGGAAAAACTGTTTTTT; CDR3 protein: CATSSDLIREKLFF
V gene: TRBV4-2; D gene: TRBD1; clone size: .; J gene: TRBJ1-6; CDR3 DNA: TGTGCCAGCAGCCAAGAGATCAAGGGACAGGGGGTAGGTTCACCCCTCCACTTT; CDR3 protein: CASSQEIKGQGVGSPLHF
V gene: TRBV5-1; D gene: .; clone size: .; J gene: TRBJ2-5; CDR3 DNA: TGCGCCAGCAGCTTAGGGGGAAACCAAGAGACCCAGTACTTC; CDR3 protein: CASSLGGNQETQYF
V gene: TRBV7-7; D gene: .; clone size: once; J gene: TRBJ1-1; CDR3 DNA: TGTGCCAGCAGCCAAACAGGGCTCACTGAAGCTTTCTTT; CDR3 protein: CASSQTGLTEAFF
V gene: TRBV9; D gene: TRBD2; clone size: .; J gene: TRBJ2-3; CDR3 DNA: TGTGCCAGCAGCGTAGCTAGCGGGAGAGCCAAGGATACGCAGTATTTT; CDR3 protein: CASSVASGRAKDTQYF
V gene: TRBV6-4; D gene: .; clone size: .; J gene: TRBJ2-2; CDR3 DNA: TGTGCCCGACGAGGGGGAGGGGCGAACACCGGGGAGCTGTTTTTT; CDR3 protein: CARRGGGANTGELFF
V gene: TRBV12-5; D gene: .; clone size: .; J gene: TRBJ1-2; CDR3 DNA: TGTGCTAGTGGTTCCGTAATAACAGGGCTAGTCTATGGCTACACCTTC; CDR3 protein: CASGSVITGLVYGYTF
V gene: TRBV18; D gene: TRBD1; clone size: .; J gene: TRBJ1-2; CDR3 DNA: TGTGCCAGCTCACCGGGACAGGGGTCGGGGGCGAATGGCTACACCTTC; CDR3 protein: CASSPGQGSGANGYTF
V gene: TRBV7-2; D gene: .; clone size: .; J gene: TRBJ1-1; CDR3 DNA: TGTGCCAGCAGCTTAGAGGACAGTTCGAGCACTGAAGCTTTCTTT; CDR3 protein: CASSLEDSSSTEAFF
V gene: TRBV7-6; D gene: .; clone size: once; J gene: TRBJ1-1; CDR3 DNA: TGTGCCACCCGAACCATAACAGGGCCTAAGACTGAAGCTTTCTTT; CDR3 protein: CATRTITGPKTEAFF
V gene: TRBV6-6; D gene: .; clone size: .; J gene: TRBJ2-1; CDR3 DNA: TGTGCCAGCAGTAGTCCCGTGGCGGCGGGTTACAATGAGCAGTTCTTC; CDR3 protein: CASSSPVAAGYNEQFF
V gene: TRBV10-3; D gene: TRBD2; clone size: .; J gene: TRBJ2-1; CDR3 DNA: TGTGCCATCACCGCGAGCGGGGGGTCCTACAATGAGCAGTTCTTC; CDR3 protein: CAITASGGSYNEQFF